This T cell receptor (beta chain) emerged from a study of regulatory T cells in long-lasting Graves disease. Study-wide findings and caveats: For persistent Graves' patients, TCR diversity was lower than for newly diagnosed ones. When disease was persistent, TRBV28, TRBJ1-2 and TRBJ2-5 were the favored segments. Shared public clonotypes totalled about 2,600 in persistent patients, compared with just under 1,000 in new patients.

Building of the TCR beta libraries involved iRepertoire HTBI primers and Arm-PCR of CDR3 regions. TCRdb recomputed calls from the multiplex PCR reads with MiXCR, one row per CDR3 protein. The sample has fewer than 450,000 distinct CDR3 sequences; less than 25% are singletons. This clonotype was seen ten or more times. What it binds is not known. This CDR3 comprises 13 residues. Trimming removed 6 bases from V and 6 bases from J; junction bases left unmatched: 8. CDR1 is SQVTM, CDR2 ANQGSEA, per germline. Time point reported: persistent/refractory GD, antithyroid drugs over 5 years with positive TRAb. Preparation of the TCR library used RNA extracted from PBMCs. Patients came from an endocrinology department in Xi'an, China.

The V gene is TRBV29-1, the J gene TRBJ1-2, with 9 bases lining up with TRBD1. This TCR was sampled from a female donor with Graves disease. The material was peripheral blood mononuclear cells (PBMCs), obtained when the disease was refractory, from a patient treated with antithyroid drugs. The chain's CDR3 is CSVSSGTGHGYTF. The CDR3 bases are TGCAGCGTCTCATCCGGGACAGGGCATGGCTACACCTTC.